These 24 T cell receptor beta chains originate from one sample sequenced in a study of blood T cell repertoires in COVID-19. The data were produced by immunoSEQ multiplex PCR, yet TCRdb's version contains in-frame clones alone and is incomplete. Here the sample spans fewer than 250,000 clones, about 83% being singletons. Sequenced input: peripheral blood. These receptor sequences come from a woman aged 50 to 60 with active or convalescent COVID-19.

The chain uses TRBV6-5 and TRBJ2-5, with 9 bases matching TRBD1. Trimming cost V 5 bases and J 3 bases; bases outside gene matches: 4. CDR3 length: 14 residues. Germline loops: CDR1 MNHEY, CDR2 SVGAGI. The CDR3 coding sequence is TGTGCCAGCAGTCCGGGGACAGGGAAAGAGACCCAGTACTTC. Amino acid sequence: CASSPGTGKETQYF.

V and J are TRBV28 and TRBJ1-5, with TRBD1 identical over 9 bases. V was clipped by 8 bases and J by 7 bases; unmatched bases: 6. The CDR3 is 13 amino acids. Germline V lookup: CDR1 MDHEN, CDR2 SYDVKM. DNA of the CDR3: TGTGCCAGCCACCGGGACAGGGTACAGCCCCAGCATTTT. Protein: CASHRDRVQPQHF.

This rearrangement joins TRBV1 to TRBJ1-5. TRBV1 is shown as a pseudogene. The CDR3 sequence is 14 residues long. The CDR3 sequence is CTSSQGGGTGPQHF. In nucleotides, the CDR3 is TGCACCAGCAGCCAAGGTGGCGGGACTGGGCCCCAGCATTTT.

Only one count was recorded for this clone. This chain links TRBV28 with TRBJ1-1; D ambiguous. V lost 7 bases and J 5 bases, leaving 17 bases between the germline ends. Germline CDR1 MDHEN, CDR2 SYDVKM. This CDR3 comprises 14 residues. Here the CDR3 reads CASILVVSRTEAFF. CDR3 DNA: TGTGCCAGCATCCTAGTAGTTAGCCGGACTGAAGCTTTCTTT.

This chain links TRBV5-6 with TRBJ1-3; no definite D call. V was cut by 4 bases and J by 6 bases, with 11 bases left in between. The CDR3 length is 13 residues. Germline V gene data show CDR1 as SGHDT and CDR2 as YYEEEE. In DNA, the CDR3 is TGTGCCAGCAGCCGGGCGGGCGTAAACACCATATATTTT. Translated, it gives CASSRAGVNTIYF.

The gene calls are TRBV28 and TRBJ2-5; D gene ambiguous. The germline V gene encodes CDR1 MDHEN and CDR2 SYDVKM. Trimming cost V 4 bases and J 4 bases, with 7 bases left between them. CDR3 length: 12 residues. The CDR3 is CASSSLPETQYF. CDR3 sequence (DNA): TGTGCCAGCAGTTCCCTCCCAGAGACCCAGTACTTC.

The gene calls are TRBV4-1 and TRBJ1-5; 12 nucleotides agree with TRBD1. The CDR3 is made up of 17 amino acids. V lost 3 bases and J lost 7; bases outside the gene matches: 10. Germline V lookup: CDR1 MGHRA, CDR2 YSYEKL. In nucleotides, the CDR3 is TGCGCCAGCAGCCAGGGGACAGGGGGCGTAAAAGGGCAGCCCCAGCATTTT. It encodes CASSQGTGGVKGQPQHF.

This sequence joins TRBV9 and TRBJ2-1, with 9 bases that match TRBD1. The CDR3 loop spans 15 amino acids. The V segment lost 4 bases and the J segment 7 bases; nucleotides outside the gene matches: 9. Germline assignment: CDR1 SGDLS and CDR2 YYNGEE. The CDR3 coding sequence is TGTGCCAGCAGCCAAGGACAGGGGTTGGTTAATGAGCAGTTCTTC. It encodes CASSQGQGLVNEQFF.

J is TRBJ2-3 and V is TRBV24-1; 11 bases line up with TRBD2. Trimming cost V 5 bases and J 0 bases; bases outside gene matches: 9. The CDR3 contains 18 residues. The germline gives CDR1 KGHDR, CDR2 SFDVKD. CDR3 nucleotides: TGTGCCACCAGTGTTCCTGGGACTAGCGGAGGCAGCACAGATACGCAGTATTTT. Translating gives CATSVPGTSGGSTDTQYF.

This clone was seen a single time. This chain joins TRBV7-8 and TRBJ1-5, with 7 bases fitting TRBD1. The V gene end was trimmed by 2 bases and the J gene end by 4 bases; junction bases not matched to a gene: 14. CDR3 length: 18 amino acids. Germline V CDR1 and CDR2: SGHVS, FQNEAQ. This CDR3 reads CASSLSVKGGEANQPQHF. In DNA, the CDR3 is TGTGCCAGCAGCTTAAGTGTAAAAGGGGGCGAGGCGAATCAGCCCCAGCATTTT.

V gene TRBV5-5 combines with J gene TRBJ2-7; TRBD2 agrees at 7 bases. This CDR3 comprises 15 residues. V was clipped by 0 bases and J by 2 bases; unmatched bases: 5. Germline V lookup: CDR1 SGHKS, CDR2 YYEKEE (reference sequence). CDR3 nucleotides: TGTGCCAGCAGCTTGGGACTAGCTTATACCTACGAGCAGTACGTC. It codes for CASSLGLAYTYEQYV.

This clone appeared a few times. The chain carries TRBV6-4 and TRBJ1-5, with D tentatively TRBD1 (6 bases). Germline V gene lookup returns CDR1 MRHNA and CDR2 SNTAGT. The CDR3 has 15 residues. The CDR3 sequence: CPRMTGLTLRQPQHF. The CDR3 nucleotides read TGTCCTCGGATGACAGGTCTAACGTTGAGGCAGCCCCAGCATTTT.

V is TRBV5-1 and J is TRBJ2-7; 9 bases are shared with TRBD1. The CDR3 is made up of 14 amino acids. Germline V gene lookup returns CDR1 SGHRS and CDR2 YFSETQ. V shed 4 bases and J 2 bases; nucleotides not matched to a gene: 4. The CDR3 here is CASSNTGGTYEQYF. For the CDR3, the DNA is TGCGCCAGCAGCAATACAGGGGGCACCTACGAGCAGTACTTC.

V is TRBV19 and J is TRBJ1-4, with a possible D match to TRBD1 (5 bases). The V and J ends lost 5 bases and 6 bases respectively, with 16 bases between them. The CDR3 has 15 amino acids. The germline CDR1 and CDR2 sequences are LNHDA and SQIVND (reference sequence). The DNA for the CDR3 is TGTGCCAGTAGTTCCGGGAGGGGAGGGTATGAAAAACTGTTTTTT. Translating it yields CASSSGRGGYEKLFF.

This clone was seen once. The rearrangement uses TRBV10-3 and TRBJ2-7, with 10 bases fitting TRBD1. The CDR3 covers 15 residues. V lost 6 bases, J lost 6 bases, and 11 bases stayed unmatched. Germline V gene lookup returns CDR1 ENHRY and CDR2 SYGVKD. The CDR3 loop reads CAIRKSGTGEAEQYV. Here the CDR3 DNA reads TGTGCCATCAGAAAATCCGGGACAGGGGAGGCCGAGCAGTACGTC.

V usage is TRBV19 and J usage is TRBJ1-6, with D perhaps matching TRBD1 (5 bases). The germline V gene has CDR1 LNHDA and CDR2 SQIVND (reference sequence). Trimming cost V 7 bases and J 6 bases, with 10 bases left between them. The CDR3 loop spans 13 amino acids. The CDR3 loop reads CASMKGPNSPLHF. For the CDR3, the DNA is TGTGCCAGTATGAAGGGGCCTAATTCACCCCTCCACTTT.

This sequence joins TRBV4-1 and TRBJ1-6; maybe TRBD1 (6 bases). The V end was cut by 5 bases, the J end by 6 bases, with 14 bases between. Per the germline V gene, CDR1 is MGHRA and CDR2 is YSYEKL. This CDR3 is 15 amino acids long. CDR3 nucleotides: TGCGCCAGCAGCAAAAACAGGGTTGCTAATTCACCCCTCCACTTT. Its translation is CASSKNRVANSPLHF.

The chain recombines TRBV29-1 with TRBJ1-2, with 8 bases fitting TRBD1. CDR1 and CDR2 from the germline V gene are SQVTM and ANQGSEA. V shed 7 bases and J 8 bases; nucleotides not matched to a gene: 12. The CDR3 consists of 13 residues. Written as DNA, the CDR3 is TGCAGCGCTATCAGGGGGCGTCAGTCCGGCTACACCTTC. This sequence encodes CSAIRGRQSGYTF.

This clone was seen a single time. The chain has TRBV28 and TRBJ2-7; a weak D match, TRBD1 (7 bases). V lost 5 bases and J 0 bases, leaving 17 bases between the germline ends. The CDR3 length is 16 residues. Germline V gene lookup returns CDR1 MDHEN and CDR2 SYDVKM. CDR3 loop: CASSPYTGEASYEQYV. Here the CDR3 DNA reads TGTGCCAGCAGTCCCTATACAGGGGAGGCCTCCTACGAGCAGTACGTC.

The chain joins TRBV3-1 (or the pseudogene TRBV3-2) to TRBJ1-2; TRBD1 aligns across 7 bases. V gave up 1 base and J gave up 8 bases; unmatched junction bases: 10. The V gene's germline CDR1 is LGHDT and CDR2 YNNKEL (reference sequence). The CDR3 sequence is 15 residues long. The DNA for the CDR3 is TGTGCCAGCAGCCAAGCTGGGGGAAGGGGGCAGGGCTACACCTTC. This sequence encodes CASSQAGGRGQGYTF.

The chain employs TRBV6-5 and TRBJ2-1, with 8 bases fitting TRBD1. Trimming took 6 bases from V and 0 from J; bases not matched to a gene: 4. This CDR3 spans 15 amino acids. Germline values: CDR1 MNHEY, CDR2 SVGAGI. DNA of the CDR3: TGTGCCAGCAGAGGGGACAGGAGCTCCTACAATGAGCAGTTCTTC. Protein product: CASRGDRSSYNEQFF.

The chain joins TRBV28 to TRBJ1-5, with D perhaps TRBD1 (6 bases). Germline V gene lookup returns CDR1 MDHEN and CDR2 SYDVKM. There are 14 residues in the CDR3. V was pared by 1 base and J by 4 bases, with 8 bases between. The DNA for the CDR3 is TGTGCCAGCAGTTTATACAGGGAGAATCAGCCCCAGCATTTT. It is translated as CASSLYRENQPQHF.

V gene TRBV2 combines with J gene TRBJ2-1; the match to TRBD1 covers 9 bases. The CDR3 has 11 residues. Germline V gene lookup returns CDR1 SNHLY and CDR2 FYNNEI. V was clipped by 9 bases and J by 9 bases; unmatched bases: 3. CDR3 region: CARQGAGEQFF. In DNA form, the CDR3 reads TGTGCCAGACAGGGGGCTGGTGAGCAGTTCTTC. Full variable domain (rest looked up from reference TRBV2 and TRBJ2-1): EPEVTQTPSHQVTQMGQEVILRCVPISNHLYFYWYRQILGQKVEFLVSFYNNEISEKSEIFDDQFSVERPDGSNFTLKIRSTKLEDSAMYFCARQGAGEQFFGPGTRLTVL.

The chain employs TRBV28 and TRBJ1-2; D may be TRBD1 (6 bases). CDR1 is MDHEN, CDR2 SYDVKM, per germline. CDR3 size: 18 residues. Trimming cost V 1 base and J 4 bases, with 22 bases left between them. The CDR3 reads CASSLSGLEGGLLYGYTF. CDR3 DNA: TGTGCCAGCAGTTTATCAGGCCTGGAGGGGGGGTTACTCTATGGCTACACCTTC.